Listed below are T cell receptor beta chains from one sample, sequenced in a study of cytomegalovirus exposure and HLA in healthy donors. Sequencing was performed with immunoSEQ multiplex PCR; in TCRdb, only in-frame clones are kept and a portion is missing. The sample includes about 130,000 clones, approximately 94% of them seen just once. The sequenced material came from PBMCs. All receptors derive from a woman between 18 and 30 years old in good health and CMV-seronegative. Both conserved end residues are part of each CDR3. The order of the fields is clone size, J gene, D gene, V gene, CDR3 DNA, CDR3 protein. A D gene is named only where the DNA matches it firmly. For some rows the clone size is stated as once, few or many, or as a class when expanded; others skip it.

size: .; J: TRBJ2-4; D: .; V: TRBV28; DNA: TGTGCCAGCAGTCCCTCTGGGGGGGCTGACATTCAGTACTTC; CDR3: CASSPSGGADIQYF
size: .; J: TRBJ2-5; D: .; V: TRBV19; DNA: TGTGCCAGTAGTATATCACACTCCTCGGGGACCCAGTACTTC; CDR3: CASSISHSSGTQYF
size: .; J: TRBJ2-3; D: .; V: TRBV10-1; DNA: TGCGCCAGCAGTGAAACGCGATCCGATACGCAGTATTTT; CDR3: CASSETRSDTQYF
size: .; J: TRBJ2-3; D: TRBD2; V: TRBV7-2; DNA: TGTGCCAGCAGCTTAGGACTAGCAGCAGATACGCAGTATTTT; CDR3: CASSLGLAADTQYF
size: .; J: TRBJ1-1; D: .; V: TRBV9; DNA: TGTGCCAGCGGTGAAGGGGGGAACACTGAAGCTTTCTTT; CDR3: CASGEGGNTEAFF
size: once; J: TRBJ1-1; D: .; V: TRBV30; DNA: TGTGCCGGTACCTTGACGGGGGGGAGCACTGAAGCTTTCTTT; CDR3: CAGTLTGGSTEAFF
size: .; J: TRBJ2-2; D: .; V: TRBV11-2; DNA: TGTGCCAGCAGCTTAGGTATCGACACCGGGGAGCTGTTTTTT; CDR3: CASSLGIDTGELFF
size: .; J: TRBJ2-5; D: .; V: TRBV7-2; DNA: TGTGCCAGCAGCTTAACAGGGGGGGCGGGGGAGACCCAGTACTTC; CDR3: CASSLTGGAGETQYF
size: .; J: TRBJ1-2; D: TRBD1; V: TRBV9; DNA: TGTGCCAGCAGCGAAGGACAGGGAGCTAACTATGGCTACACCTTC; CDR3: CASSEGQGANYGYTF
size: once; J: TRBJ2-3; D: .; V: TRBV7-6; DNA: TGTGCCAGCAGCTACCTCCAGGATACGCAGTATTTT; CDR3: CASSYLQDTQYF
size: .; J: TRBJ2-1; D: TRBD2; V: TRBV7-9; DNA: TGTGCCAGCAGCTCTCTTGCGGGAGGTGACAATGAGCAGTTCTTC; CDR3: CASSSLAGGDNEQFF